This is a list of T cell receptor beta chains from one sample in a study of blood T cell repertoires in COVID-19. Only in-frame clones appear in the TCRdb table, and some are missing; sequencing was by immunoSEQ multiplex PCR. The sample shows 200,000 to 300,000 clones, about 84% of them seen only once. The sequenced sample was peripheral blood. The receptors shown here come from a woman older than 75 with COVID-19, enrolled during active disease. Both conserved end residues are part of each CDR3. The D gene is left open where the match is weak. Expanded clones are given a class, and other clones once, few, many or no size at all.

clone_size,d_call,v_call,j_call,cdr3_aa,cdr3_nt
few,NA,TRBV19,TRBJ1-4,CASTSNGRRGGDEKLFF,TGTGCCAGTACCTCCAATGGTAGGAGGGGAGGTGATGAAAAACTGTTTTTT
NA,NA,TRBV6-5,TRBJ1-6,CASSYRSVPYNSPLHF,TGTGCCAGCAGCTACCGCAGTGTACCGTATAATTCACCCCTCCACTTT
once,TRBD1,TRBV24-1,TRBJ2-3,CATSDQGTGVADTQYF,TGTGCCACCAGTGATCAAGGGACAGGGGTAGCAGATACGCAGTATTTT
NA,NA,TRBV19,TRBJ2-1,CASSPNRLESYNEQFF,TGTGCCAGTAGCCCAAATAGGTTGGAGTCCTACAATGAGCAGTTCTTC
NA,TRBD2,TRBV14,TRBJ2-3,CASSPRLAGGPRTDTQYF,TGTGCCAGCAGCCCGCGACTAGCGGGGGGGCCGAGAACAGATACGCAGTATTTT
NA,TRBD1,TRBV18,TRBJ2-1,CASSPDREQFF,TGTGCCAGCTCTCCGGACAGGGAGCAGTTCTTC
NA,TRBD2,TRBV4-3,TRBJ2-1,CASSQRGDSGGVSSYNEQFF,TGCGCCAGCAGCCAGCGCGGGGATAGCGGGGGGGTGAGCTCCTACAATGAGCAGTTCTTC
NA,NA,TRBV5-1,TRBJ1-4,CASSLGQGGREKLFF,TGCGCCAGCAGCTTGGGGCAGGGTGGGCGTGAAAAACTGTTTTTT
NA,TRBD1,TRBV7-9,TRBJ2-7,CASSANRGEQYF,TGTGCCAGCAGCGCCAACAGGGGCGAGCAGTACTTC
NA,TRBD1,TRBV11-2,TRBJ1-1,CASSPGTVNTEAFF,TGTGCCAGCAGTCCGGGGACAGTGAACACTGAAGCTTTCTTT
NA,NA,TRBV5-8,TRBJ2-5,CASSLGRGGETQYF,TGTGCCAGCAGCTTGGGACGGGGAGGAGAGACCCAGTACTTC
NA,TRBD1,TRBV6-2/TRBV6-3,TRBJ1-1,CASSYQTGGLEAFF,TGTGCCAGCAGTTACCAGACAGGGGGCCTTGAAGCTTTCTTT
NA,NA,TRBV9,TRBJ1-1,CASSQGLNTEAFF,TGTGCCAGCAGCCAGGGATTGAACACTGAAGCTTTCTTT
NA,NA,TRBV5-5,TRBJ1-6,CASSLANTGSSYNSPLHF,TGTGCCAGCAGCTTGGCGAACACAGGGAGCTCCTATAATTCACCCCTCCACTTT
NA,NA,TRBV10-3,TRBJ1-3,CAISESGGIPSGNTIYF,TGTGCCATCAGTGAGTCTGGCGGGATCCCCTCTGGAAACACCATATATTTT
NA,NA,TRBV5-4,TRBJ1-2,CASSLKTRDYGYTF,TGTGCCAGCAGCTTGAAGACACGCGACTATGGCTACACCTTC
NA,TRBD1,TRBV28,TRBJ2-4,CASSATGGARDIQYF,TGTGCCAGCAGTGCAACAGGGGGCGCGAGGGACATTCAGTACTTC
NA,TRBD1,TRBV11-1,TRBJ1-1,CASSPRQGAYTEAFF,TGTGCCAGCAGCCCCAGACAGGGGGCTTACACTGAAGCTTTCTTT
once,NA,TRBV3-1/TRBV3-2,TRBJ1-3,CASSQFAALSGNTIYF,TGTGCCAGCAGCCAATTCGCGGCTCTCTCTGGAAACACCATATATTTT
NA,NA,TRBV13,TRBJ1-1,CATWRTVDTEAFF,TGTGCCACCTGGAGGACAGTCGACACTGAAGCTTTCTTT
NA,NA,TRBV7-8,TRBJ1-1,CASSLRREGAEAFF,TGTGCCAGCAGCTTACGTAGGGAAGGGGCTGAAGCTTTCTTT
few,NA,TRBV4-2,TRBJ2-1,CASSQDSGFNEQFF,TGTGCCAGCAGCCAAGACTCGGGTTTCAATGAGCAGTTCTTC
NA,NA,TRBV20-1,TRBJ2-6,CSASRAVLSGANVLTF,TGCAGTGCTAGTAGAGCGGTGCTCTCTGGGGCCAACGTCCTGACTTTC
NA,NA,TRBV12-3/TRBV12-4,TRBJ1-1,CASSHSGFEAFF,TGTGCCAGCAGCCATTCGGGGTTTGAAGCTTTCTTT
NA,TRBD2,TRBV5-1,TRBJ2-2,CASSSGLAEPNTGELFF,TGCGCCAGCAGCTCGGGACTAGCGGAACCCAACACCGGGGAGCTGTTTTTT
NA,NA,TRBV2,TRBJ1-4,CAIKRTQATNEKLFF,TGTGCCATCAAGAGGACACAAGCAACTAATGAAAAACTGTTTTTT
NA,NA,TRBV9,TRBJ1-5,CASSVGGVGNQPQHF,TGTGCCAGCAGCGTGGGGGGAGTGGGCAATCAGCCCCAGCATTTT
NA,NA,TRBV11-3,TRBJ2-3,CASSPEQGTTQYF,TGTGCCAGCAGCCCAGAACAGGGAACTACGCAGTATTTT
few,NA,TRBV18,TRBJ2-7,CASSRGGAGSYEQYF,TGTGCCAGCTCCCGGGGCGGGGCAGGCTCCTACGAGCAGTACTTC
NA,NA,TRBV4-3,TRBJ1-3,CASSQDHGGSGNTIYF,TGCGCCAGCAGCCAAGATCACGGGGGCTCTGGAAACACCATATATTTT
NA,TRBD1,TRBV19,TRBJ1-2,CASTPAQGALRGYTF,TGTGCCAGTACGCCCGCGCAGGGGGCGCTGAGAGGCTACACCTTC
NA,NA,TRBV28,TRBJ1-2,CASTRSWNYGYTF,TGTGCCAGCACCCGGTCATGGAACTATGGCTACACCTTC
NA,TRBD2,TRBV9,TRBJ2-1,CASSALAGGHNEQFF,TGTGCCAGCAGCGCATTAGCGGGGGGGCACAATGAGCAGTTCTTC
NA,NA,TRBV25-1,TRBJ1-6,CASSELLGSSPLHF,TGTGCCAGCAGTGAACTCCTTGGGAGTTCACCCCTCCACTTT
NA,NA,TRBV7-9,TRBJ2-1,CASSLEKRSSYNEQFF,TGTGCCAGCAGCTTAGAAAAAAGGAGCTCCTACAATGAGCAGTTCTTC
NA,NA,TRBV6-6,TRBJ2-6,CASSPRPSRSGANVLTF,TGTGCCAGCAGTCCCCGGCCTTCGAGGTCTGGGGCCAACGTCCTGACTTTC
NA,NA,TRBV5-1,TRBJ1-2,CASGIDSNYGYTF,TGCGCCAGCGGTATAGATAGTAACTATGGCTACACCTTC
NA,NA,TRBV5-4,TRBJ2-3,CASGGREQTDTQYF,TGTGCCAGCGGGGGCAGGGAACAGACAGATACGCAGTATTTT
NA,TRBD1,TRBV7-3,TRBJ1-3,CASSSQGGASGNTIYF,TGTGCCAGCAGCTCCCAGGGGGGCGCATCTGGAAACACCATATATTTT
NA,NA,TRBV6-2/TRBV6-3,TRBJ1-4,CASSPWETGRGPRLFF,TGTGCCAGCAGTCCGTGGGAAACAGGGAGAGGACCAAGGCTGTTTTTT
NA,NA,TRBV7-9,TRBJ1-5,CASSLGIMSSNQPQHF,TGTGCCAGCAGCTTAGGTATTATGAGTAGCAATCAGCCCCAGCATTTT
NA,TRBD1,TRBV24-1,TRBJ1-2,CATSDPGQDGRGYTF,TGTGCCACCAGTGATCCAGGACAGGATGGAAGGGGCTACACCTTC
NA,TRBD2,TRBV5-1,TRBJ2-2,CASSTGLAVSNTGELFF,TGCGCCAGCAGCACCGGACTAGCGGTCTCGAACACCGGGGAGCTGTTTTTT
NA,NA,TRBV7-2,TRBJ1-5,CASTPLAGGGNQPQHF,TGTGCCAGCACCCCCCTGGCGGGGGGTGGCAATCAGCCCCAGCATTTT
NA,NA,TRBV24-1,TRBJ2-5,CATSGGQRETQYF,TGTGCCACCAGTGGTGGACAGCGGGAGACCCAGTACTTC
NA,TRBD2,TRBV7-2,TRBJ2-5,CASSWGTSGFQETQYF,TGTGCCAGCAGCTGGGGGACTAGCGGGTTCCAAGAGACCCAGTACTTC
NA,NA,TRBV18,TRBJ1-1,CASSLSDRTAEAFF,TGTGCCAGCTCACTCTCAGACAGGACGGCTGAAGCTTTCTTT
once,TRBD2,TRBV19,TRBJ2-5,CASSRLAGMGETQYF,TGTGCCAGTAGCCGACTAGCGGGGATGGGGGAGACCCAGTACTTC
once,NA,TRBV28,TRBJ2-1,CASGMSGYGEQFF,TGTGCCAGCGGAATGTCAGGTTATGGTGAGCAGTTCTTC
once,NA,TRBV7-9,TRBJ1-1,CASSFSAVSEAFF,TGTGCCAGCAGCTTTTCGGCGGTCTCTGAAGCTTTCTTT
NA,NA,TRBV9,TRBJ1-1,CASSFRDKNTEAFF,TGTGCCAGCAGCTTCCGGGACAAGAACACTGAAGCTTTCTTT
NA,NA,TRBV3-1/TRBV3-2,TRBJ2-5,CASSPHSASGKETQYF,TGTGCCAGCAGCCCCCATTCGGCTAGTGGTAAAGAGACCCAGTACTTC